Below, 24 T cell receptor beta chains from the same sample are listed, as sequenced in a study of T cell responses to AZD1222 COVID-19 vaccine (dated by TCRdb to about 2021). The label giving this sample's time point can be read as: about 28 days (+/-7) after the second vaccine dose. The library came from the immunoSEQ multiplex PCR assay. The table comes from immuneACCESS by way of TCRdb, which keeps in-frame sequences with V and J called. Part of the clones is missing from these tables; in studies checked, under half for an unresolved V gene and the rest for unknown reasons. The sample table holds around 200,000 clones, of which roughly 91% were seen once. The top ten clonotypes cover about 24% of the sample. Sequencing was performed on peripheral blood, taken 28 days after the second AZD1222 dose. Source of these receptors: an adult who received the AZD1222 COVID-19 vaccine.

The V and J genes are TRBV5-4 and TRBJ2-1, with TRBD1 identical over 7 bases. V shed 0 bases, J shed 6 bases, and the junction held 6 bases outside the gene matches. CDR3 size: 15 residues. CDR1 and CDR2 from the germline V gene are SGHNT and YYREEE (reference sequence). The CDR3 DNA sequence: TGTGCCAGCAGCTTGGAGGGGGCGATCTTCAATGAGCAGTTCTTC. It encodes CASSLEGAIFNEQFF.

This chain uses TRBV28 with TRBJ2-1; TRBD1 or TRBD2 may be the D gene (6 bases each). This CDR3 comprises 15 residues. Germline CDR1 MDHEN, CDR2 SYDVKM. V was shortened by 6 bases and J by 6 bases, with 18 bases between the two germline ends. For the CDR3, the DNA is TGTGCCAGCAGCCTTGGGGGCGGGATGAGCAATGAGCAGTTCTTC. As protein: CASSLGGGMSNEQFF.

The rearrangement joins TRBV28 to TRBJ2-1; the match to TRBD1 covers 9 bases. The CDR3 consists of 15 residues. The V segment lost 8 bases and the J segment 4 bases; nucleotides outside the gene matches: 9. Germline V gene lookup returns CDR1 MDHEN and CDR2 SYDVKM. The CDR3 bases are TGTGCCAGCGATAATCCGGGACAGGGTTACAATGAGCAGTTCTTC. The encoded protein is CASDNPGQGYNEQFF.

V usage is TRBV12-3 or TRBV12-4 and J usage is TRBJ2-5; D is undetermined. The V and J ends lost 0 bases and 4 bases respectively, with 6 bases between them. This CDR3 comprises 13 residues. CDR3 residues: CASSLAGSETQYF. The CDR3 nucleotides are TGTGCCAGCAGTTTAGCAGGGTCAGAGACCCAGTACTTC.

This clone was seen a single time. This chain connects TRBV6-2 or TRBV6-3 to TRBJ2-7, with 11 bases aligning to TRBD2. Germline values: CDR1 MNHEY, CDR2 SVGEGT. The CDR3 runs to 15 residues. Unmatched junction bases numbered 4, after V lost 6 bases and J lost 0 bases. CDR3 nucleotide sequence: TGTGCCAGCAGCCCGACTAGCGGGGTCTCCTACGAGCAGTACTTC. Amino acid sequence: CASSPTSGVSYEQYF.

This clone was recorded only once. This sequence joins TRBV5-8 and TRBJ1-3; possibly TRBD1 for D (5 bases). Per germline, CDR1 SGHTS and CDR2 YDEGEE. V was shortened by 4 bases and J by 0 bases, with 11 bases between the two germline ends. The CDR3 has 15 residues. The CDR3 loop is CASSIGQVSGNTIYF. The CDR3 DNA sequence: TGTGCCAGCAGCATTGGACAAGTCTCTGGAAACACCATATATTTT.

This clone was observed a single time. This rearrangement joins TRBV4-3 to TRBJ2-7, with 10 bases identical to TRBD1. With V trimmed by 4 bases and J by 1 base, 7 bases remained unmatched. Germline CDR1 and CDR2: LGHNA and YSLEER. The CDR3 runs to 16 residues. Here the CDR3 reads CASSPGGQGYSYEQYF. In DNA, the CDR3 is TGCGCCAGCAGCCCAGGGGGACAGGGGTATTCCTACGAGCAGTACTTC.

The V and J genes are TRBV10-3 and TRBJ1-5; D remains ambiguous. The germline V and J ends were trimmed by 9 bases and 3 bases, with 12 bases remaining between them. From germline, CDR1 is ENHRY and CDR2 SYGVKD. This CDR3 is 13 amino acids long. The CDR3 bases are TGTGCCATACCCTTGTTTGACAATCAGCCCCAGCATTTT. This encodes CAIPLFDNQPQHF.

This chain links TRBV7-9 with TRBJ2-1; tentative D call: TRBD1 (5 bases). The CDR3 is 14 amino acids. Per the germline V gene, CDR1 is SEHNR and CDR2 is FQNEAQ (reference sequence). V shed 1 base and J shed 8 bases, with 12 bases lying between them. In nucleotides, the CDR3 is TGTGCCAGCAGCTTAGGGGGCGATATGGATGAGCAGTTCTTC. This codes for CASSLGGDMDEQFF.

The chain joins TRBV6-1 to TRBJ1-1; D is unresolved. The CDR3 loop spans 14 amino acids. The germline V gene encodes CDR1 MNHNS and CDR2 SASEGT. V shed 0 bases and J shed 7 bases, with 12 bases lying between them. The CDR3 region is CASSEARRDIEAFF. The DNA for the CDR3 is TGTGCCAGCAGTGAAGCCCGGCGGGATATTGAAGCTTTCTTT.

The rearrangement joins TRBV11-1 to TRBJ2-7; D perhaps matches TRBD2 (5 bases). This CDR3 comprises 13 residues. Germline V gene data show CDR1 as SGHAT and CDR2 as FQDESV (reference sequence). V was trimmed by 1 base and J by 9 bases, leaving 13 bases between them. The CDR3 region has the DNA TGTGCCAGCAGCTTAGAGGACTCCGTGGGGCAGTACTTC. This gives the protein CASSLEDSVGQYF. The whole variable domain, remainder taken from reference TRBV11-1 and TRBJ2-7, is EAEVAQSPRYKITEKSQAVAFWCDPISGHATLYWYRQILGQGPELLVQFQDESVVDDSQLPKDRFSAERLKGVDSTLKIQPAELGDSAMYLCASSLEDSVGQYFGPGTRLTVT.

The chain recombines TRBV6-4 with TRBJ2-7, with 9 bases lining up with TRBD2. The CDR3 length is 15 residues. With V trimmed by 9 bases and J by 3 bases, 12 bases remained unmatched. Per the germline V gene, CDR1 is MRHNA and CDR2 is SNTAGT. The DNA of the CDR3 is TGTGCCAGTAGCCGGATAGCGGGGGACAACTACGAGCAGTACTTC. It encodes CASSRIAGDNYEQYF.

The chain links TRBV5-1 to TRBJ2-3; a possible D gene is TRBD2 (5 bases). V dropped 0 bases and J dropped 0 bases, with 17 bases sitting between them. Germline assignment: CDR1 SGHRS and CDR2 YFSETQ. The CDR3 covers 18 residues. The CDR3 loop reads CASSLELGRSGSTDTQYF. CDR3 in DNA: TGCGCCAGCAGCTTGGAACTTGGTCGCAGCGGTAGCACAGATACGCAGTATTTT.

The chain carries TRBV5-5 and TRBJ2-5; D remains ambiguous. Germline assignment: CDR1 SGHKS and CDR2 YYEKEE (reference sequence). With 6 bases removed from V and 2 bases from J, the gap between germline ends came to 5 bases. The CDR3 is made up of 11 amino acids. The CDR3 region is CASTQQETQYF. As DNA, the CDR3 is TGTGCCAGCACCCAACAAGAGACCCAGTACTTC.

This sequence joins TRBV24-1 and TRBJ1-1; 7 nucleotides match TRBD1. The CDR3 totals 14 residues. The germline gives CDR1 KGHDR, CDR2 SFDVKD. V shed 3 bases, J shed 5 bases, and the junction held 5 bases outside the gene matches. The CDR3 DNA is TGTGCCACCAGTGATCACGGGGGACAGACTGAAGCTTTCTTT. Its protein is CATSDHGGQTEAFF.

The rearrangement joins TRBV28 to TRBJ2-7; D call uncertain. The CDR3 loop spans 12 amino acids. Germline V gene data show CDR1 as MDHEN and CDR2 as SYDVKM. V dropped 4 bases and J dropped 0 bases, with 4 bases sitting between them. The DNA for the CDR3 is TGTGCCAGCAGTTCCACCTCCTACGAGCAGTACTTC. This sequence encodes CASSSTSYEQYF.

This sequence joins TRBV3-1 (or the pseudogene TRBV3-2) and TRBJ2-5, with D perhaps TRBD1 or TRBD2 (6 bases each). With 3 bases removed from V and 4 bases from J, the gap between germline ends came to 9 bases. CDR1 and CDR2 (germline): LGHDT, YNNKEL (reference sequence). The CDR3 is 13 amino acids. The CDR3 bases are TGTGCCAGCAGCCAGGGGGGCGGAGAGACCCAGTACTTC. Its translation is CASSQGGGETQYF.

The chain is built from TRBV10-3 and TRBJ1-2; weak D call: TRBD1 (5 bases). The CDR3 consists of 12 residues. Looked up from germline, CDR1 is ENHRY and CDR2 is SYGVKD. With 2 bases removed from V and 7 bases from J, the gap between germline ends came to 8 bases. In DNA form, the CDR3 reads TGTGCCATCAGTGAGGCCACAGGTGGCTACACCTTC. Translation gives CAISEATGGYTF.

The CDR3 loop is CASSTSGAPYEQYF. CDR3 coding DNA: TGCGCCAGCAGCACATCCGGGGCCCCCTACGAGCAGTACTTC. The chain employs TRBV5-1 and TRBJ2-7; D may match TRBD1 or TRBD2 (5 bases each). Germline CDR1 SGHRS, CDR2 YFSETQ. V lost 4 bases and J 2 bases, leaving 13 bases between the germline ends. This CDR3 has 14 amino acids.

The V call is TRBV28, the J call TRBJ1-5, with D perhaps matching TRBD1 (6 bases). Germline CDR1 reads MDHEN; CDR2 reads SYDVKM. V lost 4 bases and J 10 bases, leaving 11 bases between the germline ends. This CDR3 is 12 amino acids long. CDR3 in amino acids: CASSSDRHPQHF. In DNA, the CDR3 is TGTGCCAGCAGTTCAGACAGGCACCCCCAGCATTTT.

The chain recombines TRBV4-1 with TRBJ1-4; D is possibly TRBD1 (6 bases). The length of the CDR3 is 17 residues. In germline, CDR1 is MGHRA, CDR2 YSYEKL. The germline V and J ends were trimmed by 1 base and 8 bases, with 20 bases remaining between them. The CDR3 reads CASSQGALQGAREKLFF. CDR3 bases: TGCGCCAGCAGCCAAGGGGCTCTACAGGGAGCGCGGGAAAAACTGTTTTTT.

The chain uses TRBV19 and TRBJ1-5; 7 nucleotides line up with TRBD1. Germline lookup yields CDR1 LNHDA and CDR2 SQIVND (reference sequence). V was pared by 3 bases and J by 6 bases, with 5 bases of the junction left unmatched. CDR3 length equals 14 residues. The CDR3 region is CASSIGQEIQPQHF. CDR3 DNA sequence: TGTGCCAGTAGTATCGGACAGGAGATTCAGCCCCAGCATTTT.

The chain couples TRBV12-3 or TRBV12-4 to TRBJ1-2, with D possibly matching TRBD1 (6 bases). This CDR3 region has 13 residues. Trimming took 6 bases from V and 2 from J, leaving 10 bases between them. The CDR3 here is CASSLGQNYGYTF. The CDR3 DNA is TGTGCCAGCAGCCTCGGACAGAACTATGGCTACACCTTC.

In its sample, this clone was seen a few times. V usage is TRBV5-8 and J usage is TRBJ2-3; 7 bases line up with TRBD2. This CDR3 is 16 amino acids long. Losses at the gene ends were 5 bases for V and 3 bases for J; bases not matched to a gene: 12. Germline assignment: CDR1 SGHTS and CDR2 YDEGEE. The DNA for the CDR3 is TGTGCCAGCAGTCCGAGCGGGAATCACTTAACAGATACGCAGTATTTT. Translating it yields CASSPSGNHLTDTQYF.